Listed below are T cell receptor beta chains from one sample, sequenced in a study of cytomegalovirus exposure and HLA in healthy donors. Generated by immunoSEQ multiplex PCR, the TCRdb table keeps only in-frame clones and is missing some. The sample lists fewer than 250,000 clones, more than 75% occurring once. The specimen was PBMCs. The receptors originated from a man in his forties or fifties in good health and CMV-seropositive. Both conserved end residues are part of each CDR3. D genes are given only for firm matches. Clone sizes are given selectively: once, few, many, or a class where the clone is expanded.

J: TRBJ2-7; V: TRBV30; size: .; D: TRBD2; CDR3: CAWSPLLAGVEQYF; DNA: TGTGCCTGGAGTCCCCTACTAGCGGGAGTCGAGCAGTACTTC
J: TRBJ2-7; V: TRBV27; size: .; D: .; CDR3: CASSPGTHRYEQYF; DNA: TGTGCCAGCAGCCCCGGGACACATCGGTACGAGCAGTACTTC
J: TRBJ2-3; V: TRBV4-1; size: .; D: .; CDR3: CASSQDILNTDTQYF; DNA: TGCGCCAGCAGCCAAGATATACTAAACACAGATACGCAGTATTTT
J: TRBJ2-7; V: TRBV7-9; size: .; D: .; CDR3: CASSLGPGFYEQYF; DNA: TGTGCCAGCAGCTTAGGTCCGGGGTTCTACGAGCAGTACTTC
J: TRBJ2-7; V: TRBV4-2; size: .; D: TRBD2; CDR3: CASSQTSLSYEQYF; DNA: TGTGCCAGCAGCCAGACTAGCCTTTCCTACGAGCAGTACTTC
J: TRBJ2-3; V: TRBV13; size: .; D: TRBD2; CDR3: CASSGIATSGRANTQYF; DNA: TGTGCCAGCAGCGGGATAGCGACTAGCGGGAGGGCGAATACGCAGTATTTT
J: TRBJ1-1; V: TRBV7-9; size: .; D: .; CDR3: CASAGHQNTEAFF; DNA: TGTGCCAGCGCAGGACATCAGAACACTGAAGCTTTCTTT
J: TRBJ1-1; V: TRBV27; size: .; D: .; CDR3: CASRTGLLTEAFF; DNA: TGTGCCAGCAGGACTGGACTCTTAACTGAAGCTTTCTTT
J: TRBJ1-1; V: TRBV30; size: few; D: .; CDR3: CAWRFGGESAFF; DNA: TGTGCCTGGAGGTTTGGCGGGGAGAGTGCTTTCTTT
J: TRBJ2-7; V: TRBV4-3; size: .; D: .; CDR3: CASSQFYRGSYEQYF; DNA: TGCGCCAGCAGCCAATTTTACAGAGGGTCCTACGAGCAGTACTTC
J: TRBJ1-5; V: TRBV28; size: .; D: TRBD1; CDR3: CASSWGTGDLNQPQHF; DNA: TGTGCCAGCAGTTGGGGGACAGGGGACCTCAATCAGCCCCAGCATTTT
J: TRBJ1-2; V: TRBV12-5; size: .; D: .; CDR3: CASGLGREDGYTF; DNA: TGTGCTAGTGGTTTGGGGAGGGAAGATGGCTACACCTTC
J: TRBJ1-1; V: TRBV6-1; size: .; D: .; CDR3: CASSEQDPRWDTEAFF; DNA: TGTGCCAGCAGTGAGCAGGATCCCCGATGGGACACTGAAGCTTTCTTT
J: TRBJ1-6; V: TRBV7-9; size: .; D: .; CDR3: CASSLGGGPSNSPLHF; DNA: TGTGCCAGCAGCTTAGGGGGGGGCCCATCCAATTCACCCCTCCACTTT
J: TRBJ2-7; V: TRBV27; size: .; D: TRBD2; CDR3: CASSSIGGGRKTYEQYF; DNA: TGTGCCAGCAGTTCCATCGGGGGGGGGCGCAAGACCTACGAGCAGTACTTC
J: TRBJ2-3; V: TRBV7-8; size: once; D: .; CDR3: CASSARRGLGQYF; DNA: TGTGCCAGCAGCGCCCGGCGAGGACTGGGGCAGTATTTT
J: TRBJ1-2; V: TRBV27; size: .; D: TRBD1; CDR3: CAGSPRQGGYYGYTF; DNA: TGTGCCGGCAGCCCCAGACAGGGGGGTTACTATGGCTACACCTTC
J: TRBJ1-1; V: TRBV4-3; size: .; D: TRBD1; CDR3: CASSQGDSWNTEAFF; DNA: TGCGCCAGCAGCCAAGGGGACAGCTGGAACACTGAAGCTTTCTTT
J: TRBJ2-7; V: TRBV11-2; size: .; D: .; CDR3: CASSLAGDTAYEQYF; DNA: TGTGCCAGCAGCTTAGCTGGGGACACCGCATACGAGCAGTACTTC
J: TRBJ2-7; V: TRBV13; size: few; D: .; CDR3: CASSQKARQYAEQYF; DNA: TGTGCCAGCAGCCAAAAAGCCAGGCAATATGCCGAGCAGTACTTC